The clone carrying this T cell receptor (beta chain) has a handful of counts. The antigen is undetermined. CDR3 length: 15 amino acids. V lost 2 bases, J lost 13 bases, and 13 bases stayed unmatched. Germline CDR1 is SGHTA and CDR2 is FQGTGA. A CD45RO/CCR7/CD25/CD127/CD95/CD27 panel sorted naive, central memory, regulatory and stem cell-like memory CD4+ cells. The isolated RNA, all of it, was reverse transcribed, so expressed TCRB transcripts were what got sequenced. Here immunoSEQ multiplex PCR was the method, and the copy in TCRdb shows in-frame clones only, minus some. The data contain about 410,000 clones, approximately 15% of them seen just once; the ten biggest clones take up roughly 0.038%. The sample belongs to a study of beta chain features in type 1 diabetes. Study observations and caveats: All four CD4+ subsets of Type 1 diabetes patients contained TCRB CDR3s that were moderately but significantly shorter. For patients, the naive, central memory and Treg TCRB repertoires appeared more alike than for healthy donors.

This rearrangement joins TRBV7-3 to TRBJ2-1; TRBD2 matches 8 bases. The source is a young man in good health. Sample: naive CD4+ T cells from blood. The DNA of the CDR3 is TGTGCCAGCAGCTTATCGGGACTAGGGGCTTCGGACCAGTTCTTC. It codes for CASSLSGLGASDQFF.